This TCR beta chain was recovered during a study of blood T cells in healthy people across ages. The study, taken as a whole, reports: Because sorting was not performed, PBMCs prevented conclusive naive versus antigen-experienced comparison. A roughly linear age-dependent decrease characterized TCR beta diversity per million T cells.

With a J-beta primer mix and a sample-barcoded 5' primer, a second PCR ran about 7 to 11 cycles. MiXCR was run by TCRdb on the 5' RACE reads, yielding one entry per CDR3 protein. The table includes roughly 1.9 million distinct CDR3 sequences, about 39% detected once. The germline CDR1 and CDR2 sequences are MDHEN and SYDVKM. There are 13 residues in the CDR3. Trimming at V came to 7 bases and at J to 3 bases, leaving 6 bases not matched to a gene. About this clonotype itself: The target antigen is unknown.

This chain uses TRBV28 with TRBJ2-7; TRBD1 agrees at 7 bases. Specimen: blood. The receptor was derived from a human donor in good health. The chain's CDR3 is CASNSQGFYEQYF. For the CDR3, the DNA is TGTGCCAGCAACTCACAGGGGTTCTACGAGCAGTACTTC.